The rows below give T cell receptor beta chains drawn from one sample of a study of monozygotic twins with inflammatory bowel disease. Following a re-call of the 5' RACE reads, TCRdb has one entry per CDR3 protein and lacks DNA. The listing records approximately 140,000 distinct CDR3 sequences. The sequenced sample consisted of blood. The receptors here all came from a human donor with ulcerative colitis or Crohn's disease, or a healthy co-twin of an affected twin (not recorded which). Each CDR3 is given with its conserved first and last residue.

J gene: TRBJ1-5; V gene: TRBV6-2/TRBV6-3; CDR3 length: 14; CDR3 protein: CASSAGNRNQPQHF
J gene: TRBJ1-1; V gene: TRBV9; CDR3 length: 13; CDR3 protein: CASSGISGTEAFF
J gene: TRBJ1-2; V gene: TRBV30; CDR3 length: 14; CDR3 protein: CAWSPGPSFYGYTF
J gene: TRBJ2-1; V gene: TRBV20-1; CDR3 length: 14; CDR3 protein: CSARDPRRGNEQFF
J gene: TRBJ1-1; V gene: TRBV2; CDR3 length: 14; CDR3 protein: CASSVLGVNTEAFF
J gene: TRBJ1-3; V gene: TRBV29-1; CDR3 length: 13; CDR3 protein: CSAEKHSGNTIYF
J gene: TRBJ1-1; V gene: TRBV28; CDR3 length: 12; CDR3 protein: CASTNSGNEAFF
J gene: TRBJ1-3; V gene: TRBV6-5; CDR3 length: 17; CDR3 protein: CASSLTLLSGTGNTIYF
J gene: TRBJ1-2; V gene: TRBV6-1; CDR3 length: 17; CDR3 protein: CASRPGTGGLWRYGYTF
J gene: TRBJ2-3; V gene: TRBV5-1; CDR3 length: 20; CDR3 protein: CASSFIIRTSGGGATDTQYF
J gene: TRBJ2-2; V gene: TRBV4-3; CDR3 length: 17; CDR3 protein: CASSQDTAGLETGELFF
J gene: TRBJ1-5; V gene: TRBV12-3/TRBV12-4; CDR3 length: 16; CDR3 protein: CASSLRQLGGNQPQHF
J gene: TRBJ1-6; V gene: TRBV30; CDR3 length: 12; CDR3 protein: CAATRDYSPLHF
J gene: TRBJ1-1; V gene: TRBV20-1; CDR3 length: 12; CDR3 protein: CSAKTGYTEAFF
J gene: TRBJ1-2; V gene: TRBV4-2; CDR3 length: 17; CDR3 protein: CASSLRSQGKAGYGYTF
J gene: TRBJ2-1; V gene: TRBV11-3; CDR3 length: 15; CDR3 protein: CASSRGQGARNEQFF
J gene: TRBJ1-2; V gene: TRBV20-1; CDR3 length: 14; CDR3 protein: CSAVEAGKHYGYTF
J gene: TRBJ2-7; V gene: TRBV20-1; CDR3 length: 17; CDR3 protein: CSAGRGLAGGVLYEQYF
J gene: TRBJ1-1; V gene: TRBV5-6; CDR3 length: 13; CDR3 protein: CASSPVGRTEAFF
J gene: TRBJ2-7; V gene: TRBV3-1; CDR3 length: 15; CDR3 protein: CASSQMIATRDEQYF
J gene: TRBJ1-4; V gene: TRBV7-8; CDR3 length: 15; CDR3 protein: CASRRTGQGEEKLFF
J gene: TRBJ2-7; V gene: TRBV29-1; CDR3 length: 14; CDR3 protein: CSVGRTGGIYEQYF
J gene: TRBJ2-5; V gene: TRBV9; CDR3 length: 15; CDR3 protein: CASSPGQGPWETQYF
J gene: TRBJ1-1; V gene: TRBV3-1; CDR3 length: 12; CDR3 protein: CASSQEGVRAFF
J gene: TRBJ2-7; V gene: TRBV5-1; CDR3 length: 15; CDR3 protein: CASSWTTGDSYEQYF
J gene: TRBJ2-1; V gene: TRBV5-1; CDR3 length: 14; CDR3 protein: CASRGQGNDNEQFF
J gene: TRBJ2-3; V gene: TRBV10-3; CDR3 length: 17; CDR3 protein: CAISESVRTGLTDTQYF